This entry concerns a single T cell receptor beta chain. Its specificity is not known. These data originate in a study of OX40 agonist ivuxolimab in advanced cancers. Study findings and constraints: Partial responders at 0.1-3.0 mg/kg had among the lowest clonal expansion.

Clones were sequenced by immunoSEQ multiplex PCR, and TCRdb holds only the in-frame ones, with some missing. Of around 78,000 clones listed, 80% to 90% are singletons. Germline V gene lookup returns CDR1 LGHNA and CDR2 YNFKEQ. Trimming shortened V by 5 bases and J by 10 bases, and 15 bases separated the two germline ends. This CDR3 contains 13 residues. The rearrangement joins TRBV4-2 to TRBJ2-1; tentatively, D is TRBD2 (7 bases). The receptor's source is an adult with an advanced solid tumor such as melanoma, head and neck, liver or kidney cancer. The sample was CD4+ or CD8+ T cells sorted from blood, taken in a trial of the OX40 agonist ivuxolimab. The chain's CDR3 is CASSLAGAAEQFF. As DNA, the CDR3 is TGTGCCAGCAGCTTGGCGGGGGCGGCGGAGCAGTTCTTC.